What follows are 17 T cell receptor beta chains derived from one specimen sequenced in a study of cytomegalovirus exposure and HLA in healthy donors. It was with 60 Vbeta and 13 Jbeta primers that the PCR ran. Sequenced by immunoSEQ multiplex PCR; TCRdb stores in-frame clones only, minus some. This sample yields roughly 180,000 clones, of which roughly 88% are seen a single time; 1% to 1.5% belongs to the top ten. Sequencing used PBMCs. The receptors were gathered from a girl aged 2 to 10 in good health and CMV-seropositive.

Only a few counts were recorded for this clone. This chain uses TRBV25-1 with TRBJ2-3; 8 positions match TRBD1. The CDR3 runs 15 residues. Germline lookup yields CDR1 MGHDK and CDR2 SYGVNS. V was clipped by 6 bases and J by 2 bases; unmatched bases: 7. This chain's CDR3 is CASRLRQGITDTQYF. The CDR3 nucleotides read TGTGCCAGCAGATTACGACAGGGGATCACAGATACGCAGTATTTT.

The chain recombines TRBV4-2 with TRBJ2-3, with a tentative D call TRBD2 (6 bases). CDR3 size: 17 residues. V was clipped by 0 bases and J by 1 base, with 14 bases between them. CDR1 and CDR2 from the germline V gene are LGHNA and YNFKEQ. The CDR3 region is CASSQDGGGVGTDTQYF. The CDR3 DNA follows: TGTGCCAGCAGCCAAGATGGAGGCGGGGTAGGCACAGATACGCAGTATTTT.

The V gene is TRBV2, the J gene TRBJ1-1; 7 bases line up with TRBD1. This CDR3 is 12 amino acids long. Germline lookup yields CDR1 SNHLY and CDR2 FYNNEI. With V trimmed by 7 bases and J by 3 bases, 2 bases remained unmatched. Here the CDR3 DNA reads TGTGCCAGCACTACAGGGGACACTGAAGCTTTCTTT. Its protein product is CASTTGDTEAFF.

The chain is built from TRBV5-1 and TRBJ1-2; a possible D gene is TRBD1 (5 bases). The CDR3 covers 14 residues. Deletions cut 0 bases from V and 3 bases from J, with 9 bases between. Germline CDR1 SGHRS, CDR2 YFSETQ. This CDR3 is CASSLGAGYYGYTF. The CDR3 DNA follows: TGCGCCAGCAGCTTGGGGGCAGGGTACTATGGCTACACCTTC.

The chain uses TRBV28 and TRBJ2-1, with 9 nucleotides matching TRBD2. Germline V gene lookup returns CDR1 MDHEN and CDR2 SYDVKM. The CDR3 runs to 16 residues. Unmatched junction bases numbered 13, after V lost 5 bases and J lost 8 bases. In DNA, the CDR3 is TGTGCCAGCAGTCAAATAGCGGGAGAAAGGGCAGATGAGCAGTTCTTC. It encodes CASSQIAGERADEQFF.

To note about this clone: A junction end diverges from the germline sequence, so it may reflect a read error. Written as DNA, the CDR3 is TGTTCCAGCAGCTTAGGACTAGCGATGTCAAGGGATACGCAGTATTTT. Translated: CSSSLGLAMSRDTQYF. V gene TRBV7-9 combines with J gene TRBJ2-3; 9 nucleotides agree with TRBD2. Germline values: CDR1 SEHNR, CDR2 FQNEAQ (reference sequence). The CDR3 length is 16 residues.

The rearrangement joins TRBV23-1 to TRBJ2-3, with TRBD2 matching 7 bases. TRBV23-1 is sorted into the ORF group, with uncertain function. CDR3 size: 15 residues. V dropped 0 bases and J dropped 5; count of bases not matched to a gene: 5. In nucleotides, the CDR3 is TGCGCCAGCAGTCAATCGGGGGGGGATGGAGATACGCAGTATTTT. Its translation is CASSQSGGDGDTQYF.

This chain connects TRBV28 to TRBJ1-2, with 7 bases aligning to TRBD1. Trimming at V came to 7 bases and at J to 4 bases, leaving 6 bases not matched to a gene. The CDR3 has 13 residues. The germline V gene encodes CDR1 MDHEN and CDR2 SYDVKM. CDR3 sequence reads: CASNIGGGYGYTF. The CDR3 nucleotides are TGTGCCAGCAACATAGGGGGCGGCTATGGCTACACCTTC.

The CDR3 loop is CASSPTSGGNNEQFF. The CDR3 DNA is TGTGCCAGCAGTCCGACTAGCGGGGGTAACAATGAGCAGTTCTTC. The chain combines TRBV7-8 with TRBJ2-1; TRBD2 matches at 12 bases. Trimming at V came to 6 bases and at J to 5 bases, leaving 5 bases not matched to a gene. Looked up from germline, CDR1 is SGHVS and CDR2 is FQNEAQ. The length of the CDR3 is 15 residues.

V is TRBV5-8 and J is TRBJ1-1; 7 bases map to TRBD1. The CDR3 length is 13 residues. V lost 0 bases and J lost 7; bases outside the gene matches: 3. The germline V gene encodes CDR1 SGHTS and CDR2 YDEGEE. This chain's CDR3 is CASSLVGGREAFF. DNA for the CDR3: TGTGCCAGCAGCTTGGTAGGGGGCCGTGAAGCTTTCTTT.

This clone has only one observation. The rearrangement joins TRBV30 to TRBJ2-5, with D hard to call. V was clipped by 1 base and J by 3 bases, with 15 bases between them. CDR3 size: 15 residues. CDR1 is GTSNPN, CDR2 SVGIG, per germline (reference sequence). The CDR3 loop is CAWSAGLPLKETQYF. CDR3 DNA sequence: TGTGCCTGGAGTGCTGGCTTGCCCCTTAAAGAGACCCAGTACTTC.

The chain employs TRBV11-2 and TRBJ2-7; D unclear. Germline assignment: CDR1 SGHAT and CDR2 FQNNGV. Between the trimmed V and J ends, which lost 10 bases and 0 bases, there was a span of 7 bases. There are 11 residues in the CDR3. The CDR3 sequence is CATHSSYEQYF. CDR3 sequence (DNA): TGTGCCACCCACTCCTCCTACGAGCAGTACTTC. The variable domain in full, with the rest retrieved from reference TRBV11-2 and TRBJ2-7, is EAGVAQSPRYKIIEKRQSVAFWCNPISGHATLYWYQQILGQGPKLLIQFQNNGVVDDSQLPKDRFSAERLKGVDSTLKIQPAKLEDSAVYLCATHSSYEQYFGPGTRLTVT.

The rearrangement links TRBV6-4 to TRBJ2-5; D might be TRBD2 (5 bases). V was shortened by 8 bases and J by 5 bases, with 12 bases between the two germline ends. Germline loops: CDR1 MRHNA, CDR2 SNTAGT. The CDR3 extends over 12 amino acids. The CDR3 loop reads CASARTGETQYF. CDR3 DNA sequence: TGTGCCAGCGCGAGGACGGGGGAGACCCAGTACTTC.

The V and J genes are TRBV19 and TRBJ1-1; TRBD1 is a possible D gene (6 bases). The CDR3 spans 13 residues. V shed 11 bases and J shed 3 bases, with 16 bases lying between them. CDR1 is LNHDA, CDR2 SQIVND, per germline (reference sequence). CDR3 nucleotides: TGTGCCGGGTCAGGGGTGGGGGACACTGAAGCTTTCTTT. This gives the protein CAGSGVGDTEAFF.

V and J are TRBV19 and TRBJ2-1; perhaps TRBD1 as D (6 bases). The CDR3 has 15 amino acids. Germline assignment: CDR1 LNHDA and CDR2 SQIVND (reference sequence). The V gene lost 5 bases and the J gene lost 2 bases, with 13 bases spanning the gap. The CDR3 sequence: CASSPGQMAYNEQFF. The CDR3 DNA is TGTGCCAGTAGTCCAGGACAGATGGCCTACAATGAGCAGTTCTTC.

This clone was observed once. This rearrangement joins TRBV9 to TRBJ2-3; 9 nucleotides line up with TRBD1. Germline assignment: CDR1 SGDLS and CDR2 YYNGEE. With 3 bases clipped from V and 2 bases from J, the junction kept 10 bases outside the gene matches. The CDR3 spans 17 residues. Written as DNA, the CDR3 is TGTGCCAGCAGCGCCACCGGGACAGGGTATAACACAGATACGCAGTATTTT. This encodes CASSATGTGYNTDTQYF.

This clone came up once. The chain uses TRBV15 and TRBJ2-7; D might be TRBD1 (6 bases). The CDR3 consists of 15 residues. Germline assignment: CDR1 LNHNV and CDR2 YYDKDF (reference sequence). The germline V and J ends were trimmed by 5 bases and 6 bases, with 20 bases remaining between them. The CDR3 bases are TGTGCCACCAGCCCAGCCTCCGGGACACCCCGCGAGCAGTACTTC. It yields the protein CATSPASGTPREQYF.